The 10 T cell receptor beta chains below all came from one sample that was sequenced in a study of shared clonotypes between healthy human individuals. The method was immunoSEQ multiplex PCR; TCRdb's version includes in-frame clones alone and lacks a portion of them. Among roughly 2,500,000 clones, 90% to 95% were seen once, and the ten largest hold about 0.38%. Material: naive CD4+ T cells from PBMCs. As to subset: CD45RA+ positively selected. The receptors shown here come from a man aged 18 to 30 in good health. Some clones in this sample may be carry-over from other donors' samples.

This chain joins TRBV5-5 and TRBJ2-3, with TRBD2 matching 10 bases. CDR3 size: 17 residues. V shed 0 bases, J shed 6 bases, and the junction held 10 bases outside the gene matches. CDR1 and CDR2 from the germline V gene are SGHKS and YYEKEE (reference sequence). The CDR3 here is CASSLGPLAGDVDTQYF. DNA of the CDR3: TGTGCCAGCAGCTTGGGGCCCCTAGCGGGAGACGTGGATACGCAGTATTTT.

This chain connects TRBV27 to TRBJ2-1; 11 bases align to TRBD2. This CDR3 has 15 amino acids. CDR1 MNHEY and CDR2 SMNVEV come from the germline V gene (reference sequence). J was trimmed by 1 base and V by 7 bases; bases with no gene match: 3. CDR3 nucleotide sequence: TGTGCCAGCAAAGGGACTAGCGGATCCTACAATGAGCAGTTCTTC. This encodes CASKGTSGSYNEQFF.

The V gene is TRBV11-2, the J gene TRBJ2-7, with TRBD2 identical over 11 bases. This CDR3 region has 17 residues. Germline V CDR1 and CDR2: SGHAT, FQNNGV. V trimming: 5 bases; J trimming: 5 bases; junction bases outside the gene matches: 14. CDR3 in DNA: TGTGCCAGCAGCCACCCCACAACTAGCGGGAGCTTCGACGAGCAGTACTTC. Translating it yields CASSHPTTSGSFDEQYF.

The chain combines TRBV2 with TRBJ2-2; no firm D call. Trimming left V 6 bases short and J 6 bases short, with 8 bases between. The germline V gene encodes CDR1 SNHLY and CDR2 FYNNEI. The CDR3 is made up of 12 amino acids. CDR3 sequence (DNA): TGTGCCAGCAGCCCCACGGCCGGGGAGCTGTTTTTT. Translated, it gives CASSPTAGELFF.

CDR3 protein: CASSVGVNSNQPQHF. The CDR3 nucleotides are TGTGCCAGCAGCGTAGGTGTAAATAGCAATCAGCCCCAGCATTTT. The chain is built from TRBV9 and TRBJ1-5, with D uncertain. The CDR3 is 15 amino acids. Per the germline V gene, CDR1 is SGDLS and CDR2 is YYNGEE. V dropped 0 bases and J dropped 0 bases, with 7 bases sitting between them.

V gene TRBV7-7 combines with J gene TRBJ2-5; TRBD1 matches at 9 bases. Germline CDR1 SSHAT, CDR2 FNYEAQ (reference sequence). The CDR3 is made up of 14 amino acids. V gave up 5 bases and J gave up 11 bases; unmatched junction bases: 12. The CDR3 protein is CASSPGTGPGEQYF. Here the CDR3 DNA reads TGTGCCAGCAGCCCCGGGACAGGGCCGGGGGAGCAGTACTTC.

The chain carries TRBV18 and TRBJ2-7; TRBD2 agrees at 7 bases. The CDR3 spans 16 residues. Germline V lookup: CDR1 KGHSH, CDR2 LQKENI. V shed 2 bases and J 1 base; nucleotides not matched to a gene: 8. Here the CDR3 reads CASSPFGAGSSYEQYF. DNA for the CDR3: TGTGCCAGCTCACCATTTGGAGCGGGGTCTTCCTACGAGCAGTACTTC.

J is TRBJ2-1 and V is TRBV7-2; 10 nucleotides line up with TRBD2. CDR1 SGHTA and CDR2 FQGNSA come from the germline V gene. The length of the CDR3 is 17 residues. Trimming took 0 bases from V and 6 from J; bases not matched to a gene: 8. CDR3 in DNA: TGTGCCAGCAGCTTAGCGAGGAGCGGGAGGGCCGGCAATGAGCAGTTCTTC. Translated: CASSLARSGRAGNEQFF.

The V and J genes are TRBV13 and TRBJ2-7, with D unresolved. The CDR3 contains 15 residues. Trimming removed 2 bases from V and 0 bases from J, with 11 bases in between. From germline, CDR1 is PRHDT and CDR2 FYEKMQ (reference sequence). DNA for the CDR3: TGTGCCAGCAGCTTATTCGGGCAGAGCTCCTACGAGCAGTACTTC. This gives the protein CASSLFGQSSYEQYF.

This chain uses TRBV10-3 with TRBJ2-3; 13 bases are a match to TRBD2. The CDR3 covers 16 residues. Trimming removed 4 bases from V and 6 bases from J; junction bases left unmatched: 7. The V gene's germline CDR1 is ENHRY and CDR2 SYGVKD. DNA for the CDR3: TGTGCCATCAGTGCCATACTAGCGGGAGGGCAGGATACGCAGTATTTT. This encodes CAISAILAGGQDTQYF.